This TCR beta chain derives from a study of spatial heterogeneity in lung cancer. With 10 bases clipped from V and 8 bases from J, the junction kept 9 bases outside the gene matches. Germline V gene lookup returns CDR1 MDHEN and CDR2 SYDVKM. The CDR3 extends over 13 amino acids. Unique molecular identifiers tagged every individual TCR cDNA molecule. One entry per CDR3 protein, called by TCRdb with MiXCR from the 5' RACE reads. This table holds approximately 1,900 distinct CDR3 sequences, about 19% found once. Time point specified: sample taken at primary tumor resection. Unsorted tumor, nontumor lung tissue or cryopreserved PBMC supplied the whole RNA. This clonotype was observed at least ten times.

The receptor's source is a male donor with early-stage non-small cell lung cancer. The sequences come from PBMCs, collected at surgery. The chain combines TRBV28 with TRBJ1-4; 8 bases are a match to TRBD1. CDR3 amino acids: CATTGGAGEKLFF. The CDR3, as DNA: TGTGCCACAACAGGGGGGGCTGGGGAAAAACTGTTTTTT.